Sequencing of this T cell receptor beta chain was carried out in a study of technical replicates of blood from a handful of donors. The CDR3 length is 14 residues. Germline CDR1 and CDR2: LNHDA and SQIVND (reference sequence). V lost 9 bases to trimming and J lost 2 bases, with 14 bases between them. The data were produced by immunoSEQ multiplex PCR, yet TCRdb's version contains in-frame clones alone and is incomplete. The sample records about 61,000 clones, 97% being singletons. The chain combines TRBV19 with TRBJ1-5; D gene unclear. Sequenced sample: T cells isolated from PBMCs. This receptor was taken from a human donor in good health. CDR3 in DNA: TGTGCCAGCCGGGGTGAGGCGGGCAATCAGCCCCAGCATTTT. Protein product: CASRGEAGNQPQHF.